This T cell receptor beta chain is from a study of CD8 T cells in Susac syndrome. This CDR3 has 17 amino acids. The V and J ends lost 0 bases and 5 bases, in that order; junction bases with no gene match: 12. Germline V gene lookup returns CDR1 MNHNS and CDR2 SASEGT. Multiple sclerosis controls were treatment-naive patients with stable or active relapsing-remitting disease. The CD8+ and CD4+ T cells were isolated magnetically using a negative isolation approach, whereas the TEMRA cells were enriched by FACS. With random hexamers, reverse transcription was performed on about 0.5 to 1 ug of RNA. Amplification of TCR beta CDR3 spanned 54 Vbeta and 13 Jbeta via immunoSEQ multiplex PCR. Using its own MiXCR run on the immunoSEQ multiplex PCR reads, TCRdb lists one record per CDR3 protein. The table lists about 400,000 distinct CDR3 sequences, approximately 85% of them singletons.

The chain is built from TRBV6-1 and TRBJ2-7; TRBD1 agrees at 8 bases. Specimen: CD8+ T cells from PBMCs. This receptor was identified in a human donor with multiple sclerosis. CDR3 nucleotides: TGTGCCAGCAGTGAAGCGCTCATGAGACAGGGGCGAAACGAGCAGTACTTC. Residues: CASSEALMRQGRNEQYF.